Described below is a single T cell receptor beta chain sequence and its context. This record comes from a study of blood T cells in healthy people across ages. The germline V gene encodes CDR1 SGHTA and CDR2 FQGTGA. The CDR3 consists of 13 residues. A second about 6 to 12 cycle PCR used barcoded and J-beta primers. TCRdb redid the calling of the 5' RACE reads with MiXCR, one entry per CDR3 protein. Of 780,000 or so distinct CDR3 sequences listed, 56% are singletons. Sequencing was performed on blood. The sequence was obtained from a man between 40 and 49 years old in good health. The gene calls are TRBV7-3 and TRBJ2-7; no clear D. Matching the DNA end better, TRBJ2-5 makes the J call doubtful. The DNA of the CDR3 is TGTGCCAGCAGCTCCATCCTTCGTGAGACCCAGTACTTC. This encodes CASSSILRETQYF.